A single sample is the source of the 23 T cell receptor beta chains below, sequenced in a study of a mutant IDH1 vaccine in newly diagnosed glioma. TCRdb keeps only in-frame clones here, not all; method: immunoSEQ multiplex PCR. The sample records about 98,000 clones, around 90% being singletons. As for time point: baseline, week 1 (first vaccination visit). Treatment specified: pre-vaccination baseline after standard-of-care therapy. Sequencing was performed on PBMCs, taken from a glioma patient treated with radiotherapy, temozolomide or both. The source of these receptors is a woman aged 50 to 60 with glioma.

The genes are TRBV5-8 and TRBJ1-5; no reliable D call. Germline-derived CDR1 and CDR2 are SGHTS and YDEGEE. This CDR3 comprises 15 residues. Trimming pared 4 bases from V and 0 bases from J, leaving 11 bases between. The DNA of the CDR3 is TGTGCCAGCAGCATACAGCAGTATAGCAATCAGCCCCAGCATTTT. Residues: CASSIQQYSNQPQHF.

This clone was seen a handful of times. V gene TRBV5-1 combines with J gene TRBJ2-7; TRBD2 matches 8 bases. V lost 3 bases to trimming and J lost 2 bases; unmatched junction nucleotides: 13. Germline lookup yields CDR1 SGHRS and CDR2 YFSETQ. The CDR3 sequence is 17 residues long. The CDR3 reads CASSSPSSGKKTYEQYF. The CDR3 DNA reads TGCGCCAGCAGCTCTCCGAGTAGCGGGAAGAAGACCTACGAGCAGTACTTC.

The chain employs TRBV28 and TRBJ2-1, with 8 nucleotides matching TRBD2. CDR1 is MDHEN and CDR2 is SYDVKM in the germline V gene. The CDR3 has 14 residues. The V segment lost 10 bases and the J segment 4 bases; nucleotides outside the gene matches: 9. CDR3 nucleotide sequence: TGTGCCACAACCCTTAGCGGGGTATACAATGAGCAGTTCTTC. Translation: CATTLSGVYNEQFF.

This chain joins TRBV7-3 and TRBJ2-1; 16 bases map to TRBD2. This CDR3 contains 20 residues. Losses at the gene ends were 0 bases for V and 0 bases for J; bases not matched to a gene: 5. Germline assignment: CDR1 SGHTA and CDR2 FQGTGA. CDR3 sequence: CASSLTAGTSGRDSYNEQFF. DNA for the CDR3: TGTGCCAGCAGCTTAACAGCGGGGACTAGCGGGAGGGACTCCTACAATGAGCAGTTCTTC.

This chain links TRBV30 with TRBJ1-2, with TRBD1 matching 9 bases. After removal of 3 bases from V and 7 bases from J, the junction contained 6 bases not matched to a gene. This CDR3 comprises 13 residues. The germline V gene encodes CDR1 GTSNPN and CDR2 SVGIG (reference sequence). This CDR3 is CAWRLQGAGGYTF. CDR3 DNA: TGTGCCTGGAGATTACAGGGGGCGGGTGGCTACACCTTC.

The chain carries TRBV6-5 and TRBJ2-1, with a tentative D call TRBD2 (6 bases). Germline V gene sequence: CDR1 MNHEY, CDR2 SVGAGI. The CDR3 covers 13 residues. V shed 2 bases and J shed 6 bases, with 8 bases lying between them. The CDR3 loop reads CASSYPGGNEQFF. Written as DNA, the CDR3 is TGTGCCAGCAGTTACCCCGGGGGCAATGAGCAGTTCTTC.

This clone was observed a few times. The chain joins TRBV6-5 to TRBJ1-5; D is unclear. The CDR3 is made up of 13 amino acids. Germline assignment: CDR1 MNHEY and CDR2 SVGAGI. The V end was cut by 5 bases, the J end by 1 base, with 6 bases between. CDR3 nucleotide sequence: TGTGCCAGCAGTGGACGGAGCAATCAGCCCCAGCATTTT. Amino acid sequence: CASSGRSNQPQHF.

This chain's CDR3 is CASSHRLPLGYEQYF. The CDR3 coding sequence is TGTGCCAGCAGTCACCGACTACCCTTGGGGTACGAGCAGTACTTC. The V gene is TRBV2, the J gene TRBJ2-7; D perhaps matches TRBD2 (5 bases). This CDR3 region has 15 residues. Germline CDR1 and CDR2: SNHLY and FYNNEI. Between the trimmed V and J ends, which lost 5 bases and 4 bases, there was a span of 18 bases.

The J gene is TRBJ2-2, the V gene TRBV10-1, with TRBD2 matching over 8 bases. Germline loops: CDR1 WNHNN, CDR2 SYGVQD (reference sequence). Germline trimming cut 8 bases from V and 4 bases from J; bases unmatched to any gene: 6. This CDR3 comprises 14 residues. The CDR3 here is CASSGLARTGELFF. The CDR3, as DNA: TGCGCCAGCTCAGGACTAGCTCGCACCGGGGAGCTGTTTTTT.

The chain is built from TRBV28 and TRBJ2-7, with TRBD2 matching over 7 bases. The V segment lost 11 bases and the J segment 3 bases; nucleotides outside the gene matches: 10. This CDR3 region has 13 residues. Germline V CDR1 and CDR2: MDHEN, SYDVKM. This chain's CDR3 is CASTPGGIYEQYF. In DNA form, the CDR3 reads TGTGCCTCCACGCCCGGGGGGATCTACGAGCAGTACTTC.

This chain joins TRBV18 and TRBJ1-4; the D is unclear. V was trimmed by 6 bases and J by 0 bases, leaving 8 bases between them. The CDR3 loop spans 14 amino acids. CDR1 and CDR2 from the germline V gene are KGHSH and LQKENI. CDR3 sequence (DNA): TGTGCCAGCTCGCTGTTTTCAACTAATGAAAAACTGTTTTTT. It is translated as CASSLFSTNEKLFF.

The CDR3 here is CASRGQDTNTEAFF. The DNA for the CDR3 is TGCGCCAGCAGAGGACAGGACACGAACACTGAAGCTTTCTTT. The chain carries TRBV5-1 and TRBJ1-1, with TRBD1 matching 7 bases. Germline CDR1 and CDR2: SGHRS and YFSETQ. The CDR3 totals 14 residues. Trimming at V came to 5 bases and at J to 1 base, leaving 5 bases not matched to a gene.

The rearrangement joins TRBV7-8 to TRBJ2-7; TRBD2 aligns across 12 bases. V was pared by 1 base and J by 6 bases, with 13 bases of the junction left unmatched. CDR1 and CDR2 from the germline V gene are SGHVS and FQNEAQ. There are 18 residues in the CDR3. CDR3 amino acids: CASSLVESSGRARIEQYF. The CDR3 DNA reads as TGTGCCAGCAGCTTAGTGGAATCTAGCGGGAGGGCCCGCATCGAGCAGTACTTC.

The CDR3 spells CASSLGTGGNQPQHF. CDR3 DNA: TGTGCCAGCAGCTTAGGGACAGGGGGTAATCAGCCCCAGCATTTT. This sequence joins TRBV7-8 and TRBJ1-5, with 10 positions matching TRBD1. V was pared by 1 base and J by 4 bases, with 1 base of the junction left unmatched. Germline lookup yields CDR1 SGHVS and CDR2 FQNEAQ. The CDR3 is 15 amino acids.

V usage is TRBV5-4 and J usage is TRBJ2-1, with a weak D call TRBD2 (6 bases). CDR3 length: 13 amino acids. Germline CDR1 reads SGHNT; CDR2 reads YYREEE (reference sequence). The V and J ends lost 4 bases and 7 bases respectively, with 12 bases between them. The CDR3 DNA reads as TGTGCCAGCAGCCTGGGGACTGTTAATGAGCAGTTCTTC. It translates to CASSLGTVNEQFF. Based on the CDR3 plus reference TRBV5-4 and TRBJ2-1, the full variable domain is ETGVTQSPTHLIKTRGQQVTLRCSSQSGHNTVSWYQQALGQGPQFIFQYYREEENGRGNFPPRFSGLQFPNYSSELNVNALELDDSALYLCASSLGTVNEQFFGPGTRLTVL.

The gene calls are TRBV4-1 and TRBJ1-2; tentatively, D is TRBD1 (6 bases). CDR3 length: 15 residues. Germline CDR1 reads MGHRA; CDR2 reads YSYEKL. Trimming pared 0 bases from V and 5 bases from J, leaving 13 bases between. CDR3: CASSQDRGARYGYTF. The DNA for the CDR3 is TGCGCCAGCAGCCAAGACCGGGGGGCGCGTTATGGCTACACCTTC.

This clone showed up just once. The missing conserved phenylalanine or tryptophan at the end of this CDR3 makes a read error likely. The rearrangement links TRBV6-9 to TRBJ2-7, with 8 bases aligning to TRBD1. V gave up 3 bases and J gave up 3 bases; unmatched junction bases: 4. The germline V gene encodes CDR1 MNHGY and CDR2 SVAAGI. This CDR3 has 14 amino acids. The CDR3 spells CASSYETGDYEQYL. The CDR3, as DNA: TGTGCCAGCAGTTACGAGACAGGGGACTACGAGCAGTACCTC.

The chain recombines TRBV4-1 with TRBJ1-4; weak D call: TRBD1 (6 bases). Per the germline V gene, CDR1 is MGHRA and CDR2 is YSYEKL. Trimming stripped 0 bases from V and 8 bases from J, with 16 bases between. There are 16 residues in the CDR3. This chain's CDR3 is CASSQENYRAREKLFF. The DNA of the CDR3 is TGCGCCAGCAGCCAAGAGAATTACAGGGCTAGGGAAAAACTGTTTTTT.

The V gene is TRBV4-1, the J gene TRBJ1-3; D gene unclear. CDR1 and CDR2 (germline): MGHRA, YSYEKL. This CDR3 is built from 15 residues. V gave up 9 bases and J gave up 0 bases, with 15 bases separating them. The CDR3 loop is CASSFSASSGNTIYF. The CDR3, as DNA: TGCGCCAGTTCCTTTTCGGCTAGCTCTGGAAACACCATATATTTT.

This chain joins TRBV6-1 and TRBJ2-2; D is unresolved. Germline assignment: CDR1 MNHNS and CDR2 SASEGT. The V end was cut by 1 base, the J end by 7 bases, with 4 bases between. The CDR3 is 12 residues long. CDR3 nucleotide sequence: TGTGCCAGCAGTGAAGAGGACGGGGAGCTGTTTTTT. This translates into CASSEEDGELFF.

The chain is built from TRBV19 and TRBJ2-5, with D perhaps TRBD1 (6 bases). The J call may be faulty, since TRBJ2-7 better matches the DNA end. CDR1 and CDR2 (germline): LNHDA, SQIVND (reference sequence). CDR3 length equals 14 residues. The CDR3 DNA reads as TGTGCCAGTAGTATGGGGGCGATGACCTACGAGCAGTACTTC. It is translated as CASSMGAMTYEQYF.

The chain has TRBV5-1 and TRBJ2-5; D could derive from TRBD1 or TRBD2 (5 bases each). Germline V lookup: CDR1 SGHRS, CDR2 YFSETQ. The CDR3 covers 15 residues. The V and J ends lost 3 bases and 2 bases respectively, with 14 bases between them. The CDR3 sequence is CASSSSGSRQETQYF. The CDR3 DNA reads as TGCGCCAGCAGCTCTTCAGGGAGTCGACAAGAGACCCAGTACTTC.

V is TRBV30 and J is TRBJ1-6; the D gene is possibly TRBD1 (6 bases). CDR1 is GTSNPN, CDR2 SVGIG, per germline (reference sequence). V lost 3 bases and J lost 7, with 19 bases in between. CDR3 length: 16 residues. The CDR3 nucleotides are TGTGCCTGGAGGAACAGTTTTGCAGGGGCCAATTCACCCCTCCACTTT. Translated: CAWRNSFAGANSPLHF.